This T cell receptor (beta chain) stems from a study of blood T cell repertoires in COVID-19. Overall study context: COVID-19 samples from acute and convalescent phases originated in the United States, Italy and Spain.

The V and J ends lost 7 bases and 7 bases respectively, with 20 bases between them. The CDR3 consists of 14 residues. Per germline, CDR1 SQVTM and CDR2 ANQGSEA. Sequencing used immunoSEQ multiplex PCR; TCRdb keeps in-frame clones, though not all of them. The sample consists of about 330,000 clones, roughly 90% of them appearing once. Enrolled through a virtual design, the participants were between roughly 18 and 90 years of age and came from 24 US areas. A single count supports this clone. The sequence came from a woman under 40 who had recovered from COVID-19. The rearrangement joins TRBV29-1 to TRBJ2-1; tentatively, D is TRBD1 (7 bases). Sequencing input: PBMCs or T cells enriched from blood (not recorded which). CDR3 sequence reads: CSATRQGGGNEQFF. In DNA, the CDR3 is TGCAGCGCCACCAGACAGGGAGGCGGGAATGAGCAGTTCTTC.